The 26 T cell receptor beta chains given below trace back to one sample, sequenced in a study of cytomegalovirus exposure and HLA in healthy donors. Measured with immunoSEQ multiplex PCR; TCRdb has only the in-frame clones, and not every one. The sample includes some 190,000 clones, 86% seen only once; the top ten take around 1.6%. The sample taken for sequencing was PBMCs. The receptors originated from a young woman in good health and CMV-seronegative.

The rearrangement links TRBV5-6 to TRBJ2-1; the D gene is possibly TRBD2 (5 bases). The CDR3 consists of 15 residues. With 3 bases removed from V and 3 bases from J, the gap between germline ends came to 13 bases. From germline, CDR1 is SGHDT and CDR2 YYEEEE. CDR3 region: CASSYRRALYNEQFF. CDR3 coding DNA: TGTGCCAGCAGCTATCGGCGGGCGCTCTACAATGAGCAGTTCTTC.

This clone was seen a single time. For the CDR3, the DNA is TGTGCCAGCAGAGGACAGTCGGGCACCGGGGAGCTGTTTTTT. Translating gives CASRGQSGTGELFF. The V call is TRBV6-1, the J call TRBJ2-2; a possible D gene is TRBD1 (6 bases). Per the germline V gene, CDR1 is MNHNS and CDR2 is SASEGT. V shed 6 bases and J shed 4 bases, with 12 bases lying between them. The CDR3 covers 14 residues.

The CDR3 region is CASSREGTGKRVGYTF. The CDR3 region has the DNA TGTGCCAGCTCAAGGGAGGGGACAGGGAAAAGAGTTGGCTACACCTTC. The gene calls are TRBV18 and TRBJ1-2; 9 bases match TRBD1. V shed 5 bases, J shed 7 bases, and the junction held 14 bases outside the gene matches. This CDR3 region has 16 residues. The germline V gene encodes CDR1 KGHSH and CDR2 LQKENI.

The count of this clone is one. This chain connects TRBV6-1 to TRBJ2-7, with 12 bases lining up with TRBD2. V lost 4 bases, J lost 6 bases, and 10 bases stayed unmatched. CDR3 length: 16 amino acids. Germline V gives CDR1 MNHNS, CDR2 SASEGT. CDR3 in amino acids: CASSALAGGPRGEQYF. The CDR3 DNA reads TGTGCCAGCAGTGCTCTAGCGGGAGGGCCGCGAGGCGAGCAGTACTTC.

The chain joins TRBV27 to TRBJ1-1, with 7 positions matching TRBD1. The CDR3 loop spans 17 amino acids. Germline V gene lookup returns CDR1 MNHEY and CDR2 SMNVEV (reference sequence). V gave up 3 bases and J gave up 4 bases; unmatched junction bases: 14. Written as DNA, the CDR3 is TGTGCCAGCAGTTTCCACGAGACGACAGGGTCGATCACTGAAGCTTTCTTT. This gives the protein CASSFHETTGSITEAFF.

This CDR3 is CAWRNPVQKTNTEAFF. In nucleotides, the CDR3 is TGTGCCTGGAGAAACCCCGTGCAGAAAACGAACACTGAAGCTTTCTTT. The J gene is TRBJ1-1, the V gene TRBV30; no definite D call. The V gene's germline CDR1 is GTSNPN and CDR2 SVGIG (reference sequence). There are 16 residues in the CDR3. Trimming shortened V by 3 bases and J by 1 base, and 18 bases separated the two germline ends.

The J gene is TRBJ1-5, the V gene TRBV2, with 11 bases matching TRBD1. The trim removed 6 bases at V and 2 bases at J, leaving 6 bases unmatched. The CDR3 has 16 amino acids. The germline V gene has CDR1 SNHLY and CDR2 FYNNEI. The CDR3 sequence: CASRGTGGIGNQPQHF. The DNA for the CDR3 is TGTGCCAGCAGGGGGACAGGGGGGATTGGCAATCAGCCCCAGCATTTT.

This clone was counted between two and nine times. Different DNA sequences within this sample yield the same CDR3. The CDR3 protein is CASSPTANYGYTF. The CDR3 nucleotides are TGTGCCAGTAGTCCAACAGCTAACTATGGCTACACCTTC. The chain recombines TRBV19 with TRBJ1-2; D is ambiguous. The length of the CDR3 is 13 residues. In germline, CDR1 is LNHDA, CDR2 SQIVND (reference sequence). Trimming shortened V by 5 bases and J by 0 bases, and 7 bases separated the two germline ends. The full variable domain, rest sourced from reference TRBV19 and TRBJ1-2, is DGGITQSPKYLFRKEGQNVTLSCEQNLNHDAMYWYRQDPGQGLRLIYYSQIVNDFQKGDIAEGYSVSREKKESFPLTVTSAQKNPTAFYLCASSPTANYGYTFGSGTRLTVV.

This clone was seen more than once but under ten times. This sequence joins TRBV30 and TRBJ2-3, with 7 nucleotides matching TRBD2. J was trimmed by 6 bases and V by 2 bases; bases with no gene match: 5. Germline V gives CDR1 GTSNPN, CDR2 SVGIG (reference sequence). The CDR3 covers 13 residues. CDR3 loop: CAWSFGGEDTQYF. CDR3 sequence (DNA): TGTGCCTGGAGTTTTGGGGGGGAGGATACGCAGTATTTT.

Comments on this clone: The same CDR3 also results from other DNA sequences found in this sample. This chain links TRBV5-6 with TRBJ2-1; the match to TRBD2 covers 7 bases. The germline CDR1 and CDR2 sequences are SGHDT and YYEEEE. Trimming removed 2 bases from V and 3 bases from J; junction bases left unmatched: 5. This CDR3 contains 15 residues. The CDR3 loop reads CASSLLAGVYNEQFF. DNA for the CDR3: TGTGCCAGCAGCTTATTGGCGGGAGTCTACAATGAGCAGTTCTTC.

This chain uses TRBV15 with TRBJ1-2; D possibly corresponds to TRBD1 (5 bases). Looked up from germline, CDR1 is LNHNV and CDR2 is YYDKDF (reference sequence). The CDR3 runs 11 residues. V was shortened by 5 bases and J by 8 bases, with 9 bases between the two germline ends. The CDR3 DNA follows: TGTGCCACCAGCTATACAGGAGGCTACACCTTC. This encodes CATSYTGGYTF. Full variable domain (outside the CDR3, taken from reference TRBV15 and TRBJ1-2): DAMVIQNPRYQVTQFGKPVTLSCSQTLNHNVMYWYQQKSSQAPKLLFHYYDKDFNNEADTPDNFQSRRPNTSFCFLDIRSPGLGDTAMYLCATSYTGGYTFGSGTRLTVV.

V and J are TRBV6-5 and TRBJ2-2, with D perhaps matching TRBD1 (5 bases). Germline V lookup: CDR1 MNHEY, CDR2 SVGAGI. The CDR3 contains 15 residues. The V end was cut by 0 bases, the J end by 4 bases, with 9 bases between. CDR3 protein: CASSYSRQRTGELFF. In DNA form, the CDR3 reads TGTGCCAGCAGTTACTCAAGACAGCGCACCGGGGAGCTGTTTTTT.

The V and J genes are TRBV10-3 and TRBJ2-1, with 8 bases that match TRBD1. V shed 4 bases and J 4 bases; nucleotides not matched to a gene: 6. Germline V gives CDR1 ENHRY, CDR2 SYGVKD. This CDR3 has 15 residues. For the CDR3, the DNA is TGTGCCATCAGTGCTAAAGGACAGGGATACAATGAGCAGTTCTTC. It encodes CAISAKGQGYNEQFF.

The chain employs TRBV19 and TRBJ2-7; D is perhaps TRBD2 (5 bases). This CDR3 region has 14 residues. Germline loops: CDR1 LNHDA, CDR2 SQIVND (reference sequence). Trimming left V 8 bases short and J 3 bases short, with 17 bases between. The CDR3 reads CASSMSTDYYEQYF. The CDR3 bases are TGTGCCAGTTCTATGAGTACAGACTACTACGAGCAGTACTTC.

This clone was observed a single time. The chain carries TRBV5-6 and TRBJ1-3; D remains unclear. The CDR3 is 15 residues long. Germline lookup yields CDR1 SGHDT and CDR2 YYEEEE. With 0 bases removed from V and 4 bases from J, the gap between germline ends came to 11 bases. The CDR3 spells CASSLDPGGGNTIYF. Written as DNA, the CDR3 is TGTGCCAGCAGCTTGGATCCGGGAGGAGGAAACACCATATATTTT.

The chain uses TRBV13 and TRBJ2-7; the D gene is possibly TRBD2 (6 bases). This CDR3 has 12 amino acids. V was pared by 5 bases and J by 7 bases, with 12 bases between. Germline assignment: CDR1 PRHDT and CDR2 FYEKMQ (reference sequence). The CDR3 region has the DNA TGTGCCAGCAGCCTCATGGGGGGTGAGCAGTACTTC. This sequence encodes CASSLMGGEQYF.

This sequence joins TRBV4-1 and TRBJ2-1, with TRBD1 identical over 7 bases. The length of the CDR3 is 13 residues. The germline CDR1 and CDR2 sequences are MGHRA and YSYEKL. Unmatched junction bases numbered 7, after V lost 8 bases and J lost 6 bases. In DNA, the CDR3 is TGCGCCAGCCAACCGAGGGGGCGCAATGAGCAGTTCTTC. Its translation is CASQPRGRNEQFF.

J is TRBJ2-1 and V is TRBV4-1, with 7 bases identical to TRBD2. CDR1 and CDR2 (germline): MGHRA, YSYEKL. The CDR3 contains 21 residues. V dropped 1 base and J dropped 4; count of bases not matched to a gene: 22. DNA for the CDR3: TGCGCCAGCAGCCAAGGTTGGACTAGACCGGCCAGGCGGGGACTTTACAATGAGCAGTTCTTC. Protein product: CASSQGWTRPARRGLYNEQFF.

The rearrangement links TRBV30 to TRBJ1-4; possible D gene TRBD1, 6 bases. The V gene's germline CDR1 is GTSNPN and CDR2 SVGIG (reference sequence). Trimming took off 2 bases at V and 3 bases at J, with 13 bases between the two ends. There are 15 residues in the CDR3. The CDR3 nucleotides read TGTGCCTGGAGTCGTAGGGGGTCGTCTAATGAAAAACTGTTTTTT. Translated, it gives CAWSRRGSSNEKLFF.

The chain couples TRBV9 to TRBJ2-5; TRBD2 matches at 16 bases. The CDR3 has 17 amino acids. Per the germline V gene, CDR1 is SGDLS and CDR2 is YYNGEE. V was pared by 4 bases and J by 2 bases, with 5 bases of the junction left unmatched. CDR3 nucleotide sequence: TGTGCCAGCAGCCCCCGGGGACTAGCGGGGGGGCAAGAGACCCAGTACTTC. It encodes CASSPRGLAGGQETQYF.

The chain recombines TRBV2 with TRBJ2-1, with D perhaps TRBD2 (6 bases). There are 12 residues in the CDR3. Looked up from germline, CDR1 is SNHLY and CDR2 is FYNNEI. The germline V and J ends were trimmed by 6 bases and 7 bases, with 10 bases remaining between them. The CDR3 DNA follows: TGTGCCAGCAGACTAGCAGAGAATGAGCAGTTCTTC. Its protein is CASRLAENEQFF.

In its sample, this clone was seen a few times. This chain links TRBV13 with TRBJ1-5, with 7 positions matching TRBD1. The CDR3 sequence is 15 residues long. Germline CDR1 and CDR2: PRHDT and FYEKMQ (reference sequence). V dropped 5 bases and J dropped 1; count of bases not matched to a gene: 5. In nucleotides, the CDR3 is TGTGCCAGCAGCAGGGGGCTTTTGAGCAATCAGCCCCAGCATTTT. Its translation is CASSRGLLSNQPQHF.

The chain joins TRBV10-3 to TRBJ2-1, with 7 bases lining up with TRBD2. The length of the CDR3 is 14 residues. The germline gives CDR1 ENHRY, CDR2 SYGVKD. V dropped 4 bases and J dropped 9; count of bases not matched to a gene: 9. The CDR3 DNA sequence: TGTGCCATCAGTGCGGGACTACCCCCGTCTGAGCAGTTCTTC. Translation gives CAISAGLPPSEQFF.

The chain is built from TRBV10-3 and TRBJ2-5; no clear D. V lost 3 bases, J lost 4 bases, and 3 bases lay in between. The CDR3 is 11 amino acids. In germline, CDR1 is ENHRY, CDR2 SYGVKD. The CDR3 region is CAISDRETQYF. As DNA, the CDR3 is TGTGCCATCAGTGATAGAGAGACCCAGTACTTC.

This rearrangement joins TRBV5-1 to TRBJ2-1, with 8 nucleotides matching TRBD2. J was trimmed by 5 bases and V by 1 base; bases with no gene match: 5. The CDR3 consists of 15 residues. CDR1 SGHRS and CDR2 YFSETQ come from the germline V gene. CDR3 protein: CASSLTGRGDNEQFF. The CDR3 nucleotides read TGCGCCAGCAGCTTGACAGGGCGGGGGGACAATGAGCAGTTCTTC. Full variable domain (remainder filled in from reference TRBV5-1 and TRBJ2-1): KAGVTQTPRYLIKTRGQQVTLSCSPISGHRSVSWYQQTPGQGLQFLFEYFSETQRNKGNFPGRFSGRQFSNSRSEMNVSTLELGDSALYLCASSLTGRGDNEQFFGPGTRLTVL.

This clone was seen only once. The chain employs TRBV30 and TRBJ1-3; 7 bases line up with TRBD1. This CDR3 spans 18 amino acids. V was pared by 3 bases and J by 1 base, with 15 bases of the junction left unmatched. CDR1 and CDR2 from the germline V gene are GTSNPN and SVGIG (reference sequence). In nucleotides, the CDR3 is TGTGCCTGGAGGAGACAGGGAGGTTCCCATGGGTCTGGAAACACCATATATTTT. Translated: CAWRRQGGSHGSGNTIYF.